This T cell receptor beta chain comes out of a study of Ad26.COV2.S vaccination and SARS-CoV-2 variants. As for the study in general: It was the COV1001 Ad26.COV2.S trial arm that included the donor.

Here immunoSEQ multiplex PCR was the method, and the copy in TCRdb shows in-frame clones only, minus some. Here the sample spans some 290,000 clones, 86% being singletons. CDR1 and CDR2 from the germline V gene are SGDLS and YYNGEE. The CDR3 loop spans 12 amino acids. The V end lost 3 bases, the J end lost 7 bases, and 5 bases lay between the germline ends. Treatment specified: over 15 received Ad26.COV2.S at low or high dose, single or two shots; about five received placebo; per-sample allocation not given. Day 63 after the first vaccine or placebo injection was the time point for sampling. A word on this clone: Other DNA sequences within the sample encode an identical CDR3.

The J gene is TRBJ1-6, the V gene TRBV9; no clear D gene. Specimen: peripheral blood, collected in a trial of Ad26.COV2.S vaccine versus placebo. This receptor was identified in a person between 18 and 65 years old who received the Ad26.COV2.S COVID-19 vaccine or a placebo. CDR3 residues: CASSGGNSPLHF. CDR3 nucleotides: TGTGCCAGCAGCGGGGGAAATTCACCCCTCCACTTT.